Presented here are 9 T cell receptor beta chains from one specimen sequenced in a study of CD8+ T cells in alopecia areata. Following RNA extraction, reverse transcription yielded cDNA that acted as the sequencing template. Sequenced by immunoSEQ multiplex PCR; TCRdb stores in-frame clones only, minus some. The sample has 150,000 or so clones; around 87% are singletons. The sequences come from CD8+ T cells sorted from blood, collected at week 0. The receptor set was obtained from a human donor with alopecia areata.

The chain links TRBV15 to TRBJ1-1, with D tentatively TRBD1 (6 bases). The CDR3 consists of 14 residues. Per germline, CDR1 LNHNV and CDR2 YYDKDF (reference sequence). V was pared by 6 bases and J by 0 bases, with 11 bases between. This CDR3 reads CATSPGHLNTEAFF. DNA for the CDR3: TGTGCCACCAGTCCGGGACATCTGAACACTGAAGCTTTCTTT.

V usage is TRBV4-1 and J usage is TRBJ1-5, with D unresolved. The CDR3 covers 15 residues. Germline V gene data show CDR1 as MGHRA and CDR2 as YSYEKL. The V gene lost 3 bases and the J gene lost 4 bases, with 13 bases spanning the gap. CDR3: CASSQQETGNQPQHF. CDR3 bases: TGCGCCAGCAGCCAGCAAGAGACGGGAAATCAGCCCCAGCATTTT.

V and J are TRBV7-2 and TRBJ1-1, with D unclear. CDR3 size: 14 residues. Germline V gene sequence: CDR1 SGHTA, CDR2 FQGNSA. Trimming cost V 1 base and J 6 bases, with 12 bases left between them. The CDR3 coding sequence is TGTGCCAGCAGCTTAGAAGCCGGTTCGGCTGAAGCTTTCTTT. Translated: CASSLEAGSAEAFF.

This chain links TRBV7-6 with TRBJ2-3; the D gene could be TRBD1 or TRBD2 (5 bases each). The CDR3 is 14 residues long. The V gene lost 1 base and the J gene lost 6 bases, with 11 bases spanning the gap. Germline V gives CDR1 SGHVS, CDR2 FNYEAQ. CDR3 region: CASSLELGVDTQYF. The CDR3 nucleotides are TGTGCCAGCAGCTTAGAATTGGGGGTGGATACGCAGTATTTT.

Notes on this clone: Within the sample, other DNA sequences also encode this same CDR3. This chain joins TRBV29-1 and TRBJ2-7; TRBD2 aligns across 8 bases. CDR3 length equals 14 residues. V was pared by 1 base and J by 4 bases, with 6 bases of the junction left unmatched. Germline CDR1 is SQVTM and CDR2 is ANQGSEA. In DNA form, the CDR3 reads TGCAGCGTTGAAGGCGCGGGGGGAAGTTACGAGCAGTACTTC. Its translation: CSVEGAGGSYEQYF.

This clone was detected only a few times. The chain couples TRBV7-2 to TRBJ2-7, with 8 bases that match TRBD1. The trim removed 4 bases at V and 3 bases at J, leaving 5 bases unmatched. The CDR3 covers 14 residues. Germline values: CDR1 SGHTA, CDR2 FQGNSA. The CDR3 reads CASSYGQGGYEQYF. The DNA for the CDR3 is TGTGCCAGCAGCTATGGACAGGGAGGCTACGAGCAGTACTTC.

The chain is built from TRBV9 and TRBJ1-2, with D possibly being TRBD1 (5 bases). V lost 0 bases to trimming and J lost 6 bases, with 9 bases between them. This CDR3 has 13 amino acids. The germline V gene has CDR1 SGDLS and CDR2 YYNGEE. The CDR3 region has the DNA TGTGCCAGCAGCGTAGGCAGGGTGGATGGCTACACCTTC. It codes for CASSVGRVDGYTF. Full variable domain (outside the CDR3, taken from reference TRBV9 and TRBJ1-2): DSGVTQTPKHLITATGQRVTLRCSPRSGDLSVYWYQQSLDQGLQFLIQYYNGEERAKGNILERFSAQQFPDLHSELNLSSLELGDSALYFCASSVGRVDGYTFGSGTRLTVV.

The chain joins TRBV5-6 to TRBJ2-2; D not resolved. V shed 0 bases and J shed 6 bases, with 3 bases lying between them. This CDR3 has 12 amino acids. Germline V gene data show CDR1 as SGHDT and CDR2 as YYEEEE. The DNA for the CDR3 is TGTGCCAGCAGCTTGGAGTCCGGGGAGCTGTTTTTT. This encodes CASSLESGELFF.

The chain carries TRBV7-7 and TRBJ2-7; 9 bases align to TRBD2. Germline trimming cut 3 bases from V and 1 base from J; bases unmatched to any gene: 4. The CDR3 contains 15 residues. Germline V gives CDR1 SSHAT, CDR2 FNYEAQ (reference sequence). The CDR3 sequence is CASSLAAGGSYEQYF. The DNA for the CDR3 is TGTGCCAGCAGCTTGGCTGCGGGAGGGTCCTACGAGCAGTACTTC.